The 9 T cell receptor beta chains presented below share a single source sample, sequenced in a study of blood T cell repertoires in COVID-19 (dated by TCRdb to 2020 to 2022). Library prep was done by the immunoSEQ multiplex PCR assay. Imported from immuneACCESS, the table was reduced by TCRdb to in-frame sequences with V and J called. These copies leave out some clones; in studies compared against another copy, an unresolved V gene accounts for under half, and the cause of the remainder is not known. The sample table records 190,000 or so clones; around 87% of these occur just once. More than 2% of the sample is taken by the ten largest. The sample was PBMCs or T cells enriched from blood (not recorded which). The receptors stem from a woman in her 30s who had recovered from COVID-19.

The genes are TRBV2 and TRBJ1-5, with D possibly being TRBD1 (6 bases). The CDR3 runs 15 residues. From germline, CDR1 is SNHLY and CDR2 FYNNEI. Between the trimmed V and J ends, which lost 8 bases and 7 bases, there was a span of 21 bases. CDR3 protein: CASHTGREGGQPQHF. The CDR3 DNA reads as TGTGCCAGCCATACCGGACGGGAGGGGGGGCAGCCCCAGCATTTT.

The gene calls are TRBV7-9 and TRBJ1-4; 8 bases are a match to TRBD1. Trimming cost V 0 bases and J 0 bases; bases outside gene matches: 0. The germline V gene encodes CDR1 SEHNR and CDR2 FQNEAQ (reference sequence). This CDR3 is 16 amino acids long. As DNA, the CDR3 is TGTGCCAGCAGCTTAGCGACAGGGGCAACTAATGAAAAACTGTTTTTT. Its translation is CASSLATGATNEKLFF.

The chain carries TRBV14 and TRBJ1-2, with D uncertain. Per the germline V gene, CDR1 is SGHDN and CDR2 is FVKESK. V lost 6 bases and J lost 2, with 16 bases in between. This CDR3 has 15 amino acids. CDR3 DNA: TGTGCCAGCAGTCCAGAGGAAAAGTGGAACTATGGCTACACCTTC. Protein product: CASSPEEKWNYGYTF.

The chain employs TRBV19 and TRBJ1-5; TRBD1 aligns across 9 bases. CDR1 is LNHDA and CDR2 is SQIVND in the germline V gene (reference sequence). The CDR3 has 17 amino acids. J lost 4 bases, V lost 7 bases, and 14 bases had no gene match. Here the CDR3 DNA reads TGTGCCAGTATGGGAGCTGTAGGGACAGGGTGGAATCAGCCCCAGCATTTT. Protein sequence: CASMGAVGTGWNQPQHF.

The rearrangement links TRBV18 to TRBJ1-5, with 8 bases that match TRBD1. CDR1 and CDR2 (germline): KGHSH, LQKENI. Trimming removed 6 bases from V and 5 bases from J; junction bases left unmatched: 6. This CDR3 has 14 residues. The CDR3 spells CASSTGDTYQPQHF. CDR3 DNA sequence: TGTGCCAGCTCGACAGGGGACACGTATCAGCCCCAGCATTTT.

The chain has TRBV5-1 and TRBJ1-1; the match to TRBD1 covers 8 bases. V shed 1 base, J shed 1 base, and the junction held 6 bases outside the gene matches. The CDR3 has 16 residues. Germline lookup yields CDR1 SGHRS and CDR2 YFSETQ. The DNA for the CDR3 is TGCGCCAGCAGCTTGACAGGACAGGGTACGAACACTGAAGCTTTCTTT. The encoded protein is CASSLTGQGTNTEAFF.

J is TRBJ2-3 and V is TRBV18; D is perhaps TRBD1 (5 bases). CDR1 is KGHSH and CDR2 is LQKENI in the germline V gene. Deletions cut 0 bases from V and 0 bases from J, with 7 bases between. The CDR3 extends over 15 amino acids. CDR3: CASSPPGASTDTQYF. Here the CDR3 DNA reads TGTGCCAGCTCACCACCAGGGGCTAGCACAGATACGCAGTATTTT.

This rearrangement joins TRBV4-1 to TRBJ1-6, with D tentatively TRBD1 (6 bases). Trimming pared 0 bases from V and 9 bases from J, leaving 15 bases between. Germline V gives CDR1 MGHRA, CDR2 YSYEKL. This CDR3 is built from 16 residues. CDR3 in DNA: TGCGCCAGCAGCCAAGATAGGACAGATGTATCTTCACCCCTCCACTTT. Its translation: CASSQDRTDVSSPLHF.

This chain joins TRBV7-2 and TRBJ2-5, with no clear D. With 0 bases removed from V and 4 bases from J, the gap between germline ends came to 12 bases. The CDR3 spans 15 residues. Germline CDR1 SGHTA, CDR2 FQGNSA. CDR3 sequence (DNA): TGTGCCAGCAGCTTAGCTCCATTACCAGGAGAGACCCAGTACTTC. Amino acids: CASSLAPLPGETQYF.